A single sample is the source of the 21 T cell receptor beta chains below, sequenced in a study of blood T cell repertoires in COVID-19. Generated by immunoSEQ multiplex PCR, the TCRdb table keeps only in-frame clones and is missing some. The sample has about 51,000 clones; approximately 86% are singletons. Sequencing was done on a sample of peripheral blood. These receptor sequences come from a man aged 55 to 70 with acute or convalescent COVID-19.

This clone showed up just once. The chain combines TRBV3-1 (or the pseudogene TRBV3-2) with TRBJ2-1, with D maybe TRBD2 (6 bases). V was clipped by 1 base and J by 0 bases, with 10 bases between them. Germline lookup yields CDR1 LGHDT and CDR2 YNNKEL (reference sequence). The CDR3 has 16 residues. CDR3 sequence reads: CASSQAQTSSYNEQFF. The DNA of the CDR3 is TGTGCCAGCAGCCAAGCTCAGACTAGCTCCTACAATGAGCAGTTCTTC.

The chain couples TRBV19 to TRBJ1-1, with D maybe TRBD1 (6 bases). The V gene's germline CDR1 is LNHDA and CDR2 SQIVND (reference sequence). CDR3 length: 16 residues. V gave up 1 base and J gave up 5 bases, with 17 bases separating them. The CDR3 DNA reads TGTGCCAGTAGTATAGGGGGACAAATCCTTAGGACTGAAGCTTTCTTT. This translates into CASSIGGQILRTEAFF.

This chain joins TRBV2 and TRBJ2-2; 14 nucleotides agree with TRBD2. Germline values: CDR1 SNHLY, CDR2 FYNNEI. The CDR3 loop spans 16 amino acids. With V trimmed by 4 bases and J by 3 bases, 1 base remained unmatched. The CDR3 DNA follows: TGTGCCAGCAGTGCGACTAGCGGGAGGGACACCGGGGAGCTGTTTTTT. Translation gives CASSATSGRDTGELFF.

In this sample, this clone turned up once. The rearrangement joins TRBV6-2 or TRBV6-3 to TRBJ1-5; 9 bases are shared with TRBD1. J lost 3 bases, V lost 6 bases, and 3 bases had no gene match. The length of the CDR3 is 14 residues. CDR1 and CDR2 from the germline V gene are MNHEY and SVGEGT. CDR3 loop: CASSWTGVNQPQHF. The CDR3 DNA follows: TGTGCCAGCAGCTGGACAGGGGTCAATCAGCCCCAGCATTTT.

The chain combines TRBV7-8 with TRBJ1-4; D ambiguous. Germline V CDR1 and CDR2: SGHVS, FQNEAQ. Trimming pared 5 bases from V and 7 bases from J, leaving 8 bases between. CDR3 length equals 12 residues. Here the CDR3 reads CASSPLSEKLFF. The CDR3 nucleotides are TGTGCCAGCAGCCCACTAAGTGAAAAACTGTTTTTT. Drawing the rest from reference TRBV7-8 and TRBJ1-4, the complete variable domain is GAGVSQSPRYKVAKRGQDVALRCDPISGHVSLFWYQQALGQGPEFLTYFQNEAQLDKSGLPSDRFFAERPEGSVSTLKIQRTQQEDSAVYLCASSPLSEKLFFGSGTQLSVL.

The chain has TRBV4-1 and TRBJ1-3, with D perhaps TRBD1 (6 bases). The CDR3 covers 17 residues. The ends were cut back, 0 bases at V and 2 bases at J, with 14 bases in the middle. Germline CDR1 is MGHRA and CDR2 is YSYEKL. In nucleotides, the CDR3 is TGCGCCAGCAGCCAAGATCCGGGGCCAGGGGCTGGAAACACCATATATTTT. Encoded protein: CASSQDPGPGAGNTIYF.

The chain joins TRBV11-2 to TRBJ1-1; 7 positions match TRBD1. The J segment lost 4 bases and the V segment lost 4 bases, leaving 0 bases of the junction unmatched. This CDR3 region has 12 residues. CDR1 and CDR2 (germline): SGHAT, FQNNGV. The CDR3 region is CASSSGGTEAFF. CDR3 bases: TGTGCCAGCAGCTCAGGGGGCACTGAAGCTTTCTTT.

This clone was seen just once. This CDR3 is CSVWGMNAMNTEAFF. The CDR3 DNA follows: TGCAGCGTTTGGGGCATGAACGCCATGAACACTGAAGCTTTCTTT. J is TRBJ1-1 and V is TRBV29-1; tentatively, D is TRBD1 (5 bases). This CDR3 contains 15 residues. V lost 5 bases to trimming and J lost 0 bases, with 16 bases between them. CDR1 SQVTM and CDR2 ANQGSEA come from the germline V gene.

The chain has TRBV10-3 and TRBJ2-2; D is possibly TRBD2 (5 bases). V shed 0 bases and J shed 4 bases, with 9 bases lying between them. Germline V gene data show CDR1 as ENHRY and CDR2 as SYGVKD. This CDR3 has 15 residues. The CDR3 loop reads CAISESPGGTGELFF. CDR3 in DNA: TGTGCCATCAGTGAGTCGCCCGGAGGCACCGGGGAGCTGTTTTTT.

This chain uses TRBV7-9 with TRBJ2-7, with D tentatively TRBD2 (5 bases). V lost 1 base to trimming and J lost 4 bases, with 14 bases between them. The CDR3 length is 15 residues. CDR1 is SEHNR and CDR2 is FQNEAQ in the germline V gene (reference sequence). The CDR3 bases are TGTGCCAGCAGCTTAGGGACTGCGTTTCTTTACGAGCAGTACTTC. This gives the protein CASSLGTAFLYEQYF.

The J gene is TRBJ2-7, the V gene TRBV7-9; 8 bases are a match to TRBD1. With V trimmed by 5 bases and J by 2 bases, 5 bases remained unmatched. The germline gives CDR1 SEHNR, CDR2 FQNEAQ (reference sequence). The CDR3 contains 14 residues. The CDR3 loop reads CASSETGGPYEQYF. In nucleotides, the CDR3 is TGTGCCAGCAGCGAAACAGGGGGTCCCTACGAGCAGTACTTC.

The genes are TRBV7-2 and TRBJ1-2; 8 positions agree with TRBD1. J was trimmed by 3 bases and V by 6 bases; bases with no gene match: 6. The CDR3 extends over 14 amino acids. In germline, CDR1 is SGHTA, CDR2 FQGNSA. The CDR3 bases are TGTGCCAGCAGACAGACAGGGGTGTACTATGGCTACACCTTC. Protein product: CASRQTGVYYGYTF. The full variable domain, its missing parts supplied by reference TRBV7-2 and TRBJ1-2, is GAGVSQSPSNKVTEKGKDVELRCDPISGHTALYWYRQSLGQGLEFLIYFQGNSAPDKSGLPSDRFSAERTGGSVSTLTIQRTQQEDSAVYLCASRQTGVYYGYTFGSGTRLTVV.

The chain couples TRBV9 to TRBJ2-5; the D is unclear. The CDR3 runs to 14 residues. Germline V gene data show CDR1 as SGDLS and CDR2 as YYNGEE. The V end was cut by 0 bases, the J end by 2 bases, with 8 bases between. Here the CDR3 DNA reads TGTGCCAGCAGCGTAGGATCGGGTCAAGAGACCCAGTACTTC. Translation gives CASSVGSGQETQYF.

V usage is TRBV11-2 and J usage is TRBJ1-2; no clear D. V was shortened by 0 bases and J by 9 bases, with 17 bases between the two germline ends. This CDR3 comprises 15 residues. Germline-derived CDR1 and CDR2 are SGHAT and FQNNGV. CDR3 protein: CASSLDVSAGGRYTF. CDR3 DNA: TGTGCCAGCAGCTTAGATGTGTCGGCCGGAGGCCGCTACACCTTC.

This chain uses TRBV10-3 with TRBJ2-5, with D perhaps TRBD1 (6 bases). This CDR3 spans 14 amino acids. The germline CDR1 and CDR2 sequences are ENHRY and SYGVKD. V lost 2 bases and J 5 bases, leaving 12 bases between the germline ends. The CDR3 reads CAISEPGHSETQYF. The CDR3 DNA follows: TGTGCCATCAGTGAGCCGGGACATTCGGAGACCCAGTACTTC.

This clone was seen a single time. V is TRBV6-6 and J is TRBJ1-3; a possible D gene is TRBD1 (6 bases). Germline-derived CDR1 and CDR2 are MNHNY and SVGAGI (reference sequence). The CDR3 contains 15 residues. V was clipped by 3 bases and J by 3 bases, with 12 bases between them. CDR3 in amino acids: CASSYEGGHGNTIYF. The DNA of the CDR3 is TGTGCCAGCAGTTATGAGGGGGGGCATGGAAACACCATATATTTT.

The V gene is TRBV27, the J gene TRBJ2-2; TRBD2 matches at 10 bases. V lost 7 bases, J lost 6 bases, and 14 bases stayed unmatched. The CDR3 covers 17 residues. Germline values: CDR1 MNHEY, CDR2 SMNVEV (reference sequence). CDR3 in DNA: TGTGCCAGCACCTGGCTTGGGTCTAGCGGGAGTTCCGGGGAGCTGTTTTTT. Translating it yields CASTWLGSSGSSGELFF.

This clone was detected only once. The J gene is TRBJ2-1, the V gene TRBV6-1, with D uncertain. V lost 1 base to trimming and J lost 6 bases, with 7 bases between them. This CDR3 is 13 amino acids long. CDR1 and CDR2 from the germline V gene are MNHNS and SASEGT. The CDR3 DNA reads TGTGCCAGCAGTGAAGGACTCTCCAATGAGCAGTTCTTC. Translation gives CASSEGLSNEQFF.

The V and J genes are TRBV6-4 and TRBJ1-1, with 9 bases matching TRBD1. The CDR3 extends over 15 amino acids. The trim removed 6 bases at V and 3 bases at J, leaving 8 bases unmatched. Germline-derived CDR1 and CDR2 are MRHNA and SNTAGT. The CDR3 DNA follows: TGTGCCAGCAGAAAAACAGGGGGCCCCGACACTGAAGCTTTCTTT. This translates into CASRKTGGPDTEAFF.

This sequence joins TRBV19 and TRBJ2-3; D remains unclear. Trimming took off 1 base at V and 0 bases at J, with 8 bases between the two ends. Germline-derived CDR1 and CDR2 are LNHDA and SQIVND (reference sequence). CDR3 length: 15 residues. The CDR3 DNA reads as TGTGCCAGTAGTATAGGGGCCAGAAGCACAGATACGCAGTATTTT. Translation: CASSIGARSTDTQYF.

The chain joins TRBV29-1 to TRBJ2-7; D gene ambiguous. CDR3 size: 13 residues. With 4 bases removed from V and 0 bases from J, the gap between germline ends came to 10 bases. Germline CDR1 reads SQVTM; CDR2 reads ANQGSEA. DNA for the CDR3: TGCAGCGTTGTCGGCAGGCTCTCCTACGAGCAGTACTTC. It encodes CSVVGRLSYEQYF.